This T cell receptor (beta chain) derives from a study of shared clonotypes between healthy human individuals. This clone occurred once. Its matching antigen is unknown. General study points: Rarefaction curves obtained for sorted subsets showed sequencing incomplete despite large depth.

Germline CDR1 is SGHVS and CDR2 is FQNEAQ. The CDR3 totals 11 residues. V was cut by 3 bases and J by 8 bases, with 7 bases left in between. Clones were sequenced by immunoSEQ multiplex PCR, and TCRdb holds only the in-frame ones, with some missing. This table holds about 2.1 million clones, around 93% found once. Naive-designated CD8 cells lacked CD45RO, were positively enriched for CCR7, and omitted terminally differentiated effector memory CD45RA+ cells. Among the donors, all were Caucasian adults who lived in Nashville, Tennessee. J is TRBJ1-2 and V is TRBV7-8; D is undetermined. The receptor was derived from a man younger than 35 in good health. Some clones in this sample may be carry-over from other donors' samples. Sequences were obtained from naive CD8+ T cells from PBMCs. CDR3 in DNA: TGTGCCAGCAGCTTCTCTGCCGGCTACACCTTC. Protein product: CASSFSAGYTF. Based on the CDR3 plus reference TRBV7-8 and TRBJ1-2, the full variable domain is GAGVSQSPRYKVAKRGQDVALRCDPISGHVSLFWYQQALGQGPEFLTYFQNEAQLDKSGLPSDRFFAERPEGSVSTLKIQRTQQEDSAVYLCASSFSAGYTFGSGTRLTVV.